These T cell receptor beta chains were read from a single sample in a study of cytomegalovirus exposure and HLA in healthy donors. TCRdb's copy holds only in-frame clones and misses some; the assay was immunoSEQ multiplex PCR. The sample consists of approximately 150,000 clones, 85% to 90% of them appearing once. Sequencing used PBMCs. The origin of the receptors is a man younger than 35 in good health and CMV-seropositive. The CDR3 runs from the conserved cysteine through the conserved F or W. The order of the fields is V gene, CDR3 protein.

>TRBV5-1
CASSLRGSSYNEQFF
>TRBV13
CASSLFTSGGASEQFF
>TRBV6-1
CASSANGGLGETQYF
>TRBV4-2
CASSRSGLAGANEQYF
>TRBV19
CASTPTGSSYEQYF
>TRBV5-5
CASNDQRGHNEQFF
>TRBV10-2
CAKNRQGHQPQHF
>TRBV2
CASSVRAGGEQFF
>TRBV14
CASSHRTGLWTETQYF
>TRBV4-1
CASSQVGQGWEQYF
>TRBV27
CASRIPSASDEQFF
>TRBV21-1
CASTRSQGLQPQHF
>TRBV19
CASSQPSGTGVNEQFF
>TRBV2
CASRPPTGDSPLHF
>TRBV29-1
CSVAKRGGHGQNIDQPYGYTF
>TRBV6-5
CASGLTGIYGYTF
>TRBV5-4
CASSSEGSSYNEQFF
>TRBV6-4
CASSSGNTGELFF
>TRBV4-1
CASSQLGVAYNEQFF
>TRBV5-1
CASSFGGTSGSNEQFF
>TRBV2
CASSRTGGTEAFF
>TRBV30
CAWSAGTLASTDTQYF
>TRBV4-2
CASSQEGTGGYEQYF
>TRBV15
CATSRKTGGSGYTF
>TRBV6-1
CASRGLAGVQYEQYF
>TRBV11-2
CASSRTASGNTIYF
>TRBV19
CASSIEGGRNPSTDTQYF
>TRBV10-2
CASSRAQGGVFNYNEQFF
>TRBV7-3
CASSVARGSQETQYF
>TRBV7-3
CASSSRLPGKEDEQFF
>TRBV6-5
CASRTSFTEAFF
>TRBV5-1
CASSLWRTGNEKLFF
>TRBV7-6
CASSRDRGDTEAFF
>TRBV5-6
CASSPYTGELFF
>TRBV9
CASSVDGGGANEQFF
>TRBV4-1
CASSLSLTATYEQYF
>TRBV7-2
CASSTPGTGRMYEQYF
>TRBV5-6
CASSLWGQDYGYTF
>TRBV2
CASRQLNEQFF
>TRBV6-6
CASSYTSGDTEAFF
>TRBV5-6
CASSLLAGLSYEQYF
>TRBV15
CATSRGGHEKLFF
>TRBV7-6
CASSTRTSGRNEQFF
>TRBV6-6
CASRETGDSNYGYTF
>TRBV10-3
CAITTGTGGNNEQFF
>TRBV6-1
CASSEGKPGELFF
>TRBV7-9
CASSEGTGQMSYEQYF